The clone carrying this T cell receptor (beta chain) appeared many times. Its antigen is not identified. These data come from a study of CD8 T cells in ankylosing spondylitis. Findings and caveats of the study: Blood of patients with ankylosing spondylitis appeared to be characterized by a TCR beta motif of roughly eight highly homologous variants.

The ends were cut back, 4 bases at V and 5 bases at J, with 8 bases in the middle. This CDR3 is 12 amino acids long. Germline V gives CDR1 MGHRA, CDR2 YSYEKL. Each CDR3 protein gets one entry after TCRdb re-called the 5' RACE reads with MiXCR. The sample includes 150,000 to 250,000 distinct CDR3 sequences, about 13% of them seen just once. Material for sequencing was blood, either unsorted or a sorted T cell fraction (not recorded which). The rearrangement uses TRBV4-1 and TRBJ1-2, with D possibly matching TRBD1 (5 bases). This TCR was recovered from a male donor with ankylosing spondylitis or in good health (not recorded which). CDR3 amino acids: CASSPGDYGYTF. CDR3 sequence (DNA): TGCGCCAGCAGCCCGGGGGATTATGGCTACACCTTC.